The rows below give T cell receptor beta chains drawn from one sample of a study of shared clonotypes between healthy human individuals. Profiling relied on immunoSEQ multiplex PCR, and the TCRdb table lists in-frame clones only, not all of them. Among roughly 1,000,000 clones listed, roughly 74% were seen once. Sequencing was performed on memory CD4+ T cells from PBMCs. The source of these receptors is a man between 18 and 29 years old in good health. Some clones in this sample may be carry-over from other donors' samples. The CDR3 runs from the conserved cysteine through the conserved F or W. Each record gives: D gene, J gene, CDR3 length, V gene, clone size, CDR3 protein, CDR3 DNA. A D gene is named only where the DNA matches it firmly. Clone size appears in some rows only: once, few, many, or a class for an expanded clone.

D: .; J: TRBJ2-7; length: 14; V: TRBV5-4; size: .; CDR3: CASSLKTGSYEQYF; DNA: TGTGCCAGCAGCTTGAAGACTGGTTCCTACGAGCAGTACTTC
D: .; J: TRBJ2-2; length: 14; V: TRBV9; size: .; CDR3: CASSVDLVTGELFF; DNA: TGTGCCAGCAGCGTAGACCTAGTCACCGGGGAGCTGTTTTTT
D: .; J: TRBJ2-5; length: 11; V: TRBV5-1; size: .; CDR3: CASSYQETQYF; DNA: TGCGCCAGCAGCTACCAAGAGACCCAGTACTTC
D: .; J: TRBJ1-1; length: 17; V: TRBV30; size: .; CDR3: CAWSDYAGPSRGTEAFF; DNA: TGTGCCTGGAGCGACTACGCGGGCCCGTCGAGAGGCACTGAAGCTTTCTTT
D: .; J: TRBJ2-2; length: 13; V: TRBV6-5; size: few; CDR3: CASNRGEEGELFF; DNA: TGTGCCAGCAATCGAGGCGAGGAGGGGGAGCTGTTTTTT
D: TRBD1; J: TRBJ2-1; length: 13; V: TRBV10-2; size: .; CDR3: CAGGTGRGNEQFF; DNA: TGCGCCGGCGGGACAGGGCGAGGGAATGAGCAGTTCTTC
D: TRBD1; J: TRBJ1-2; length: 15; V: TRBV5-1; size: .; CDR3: CASSPDPRQGDGYTF; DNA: TGCGCCAGCAGCCCCGATCCGCGACAGGGGGACGGCTACACCTTC
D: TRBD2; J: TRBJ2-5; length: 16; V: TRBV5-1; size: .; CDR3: CASSSLRHQAGGTQYF; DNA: TGCGCCAGCAGCTCCCTCCGGCATCAAGCGGGAGGGACCCAGTACTTC
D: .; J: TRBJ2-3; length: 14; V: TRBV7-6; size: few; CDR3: CASSPGPASDTQYF; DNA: TGTGCCAGCAGCCCGGGACCGGCTTCGGATACGCAGTATTTT
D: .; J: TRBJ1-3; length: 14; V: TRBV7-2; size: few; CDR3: CASSPRGSGNTIYF; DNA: TGTGCCAGCTCCCCGAGGGGCTCTGGAAACACCATATATTTT
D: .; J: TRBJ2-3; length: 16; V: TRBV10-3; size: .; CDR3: CAANRAPSESTDTQYF; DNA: TGTGCCGCGAACCGGGCTCCTTCGGAAAGCACAGATACGCAGTATTTT
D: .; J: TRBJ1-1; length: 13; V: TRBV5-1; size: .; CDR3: CASSFDFPPTAFF; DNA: TGCGCCAGCAGCTTTGACTTTCCCCCCACAGCTTTCTTT
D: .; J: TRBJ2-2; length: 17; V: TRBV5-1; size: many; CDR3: CASSLLTGRASSGELFF; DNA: TGCGCCAGCAGCTTGCTAACGGGGCGGGCCTCTTCCGGGGAGCTGTTTTTT
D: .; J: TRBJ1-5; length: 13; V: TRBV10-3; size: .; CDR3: CAIGEGPGQPQHF; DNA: TGTGCCATCGGGGAGGGCCCCGGACAGCCCCAGCATTTT
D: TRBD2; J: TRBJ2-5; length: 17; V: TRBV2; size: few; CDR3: CASMREYSGSHHETQYF; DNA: TGTGCCAGCATGAGGGAATATAGCGGGAGCCATCACGAGACCCAGTACTTC
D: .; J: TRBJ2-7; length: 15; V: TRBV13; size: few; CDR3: CASSLGGGFTYEQYF; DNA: TGTGCCAGCAGCTTAGGTGGCGGGTTTACCTACGAGCAGTACTTC
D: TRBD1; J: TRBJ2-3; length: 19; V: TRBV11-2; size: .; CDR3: CASSHHRWTGLPSTDTQYF; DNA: TGTGCCAGCAGCCACCACCGCTGGACAGGGCTCCCTAGCACAGATACGCAGTATTTT
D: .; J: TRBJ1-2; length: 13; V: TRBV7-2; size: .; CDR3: CASSLGTTGGYTF; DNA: TGTGCCAGCAGCTTAGGGACAACGGGTGGCTACACCTTC
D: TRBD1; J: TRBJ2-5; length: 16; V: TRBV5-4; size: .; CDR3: CASSQDRDRVAETQYF; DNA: TGTGCCAGCAGCCAAGATCGCGACAGGGTGGCGGAGACCCAGTACTTC
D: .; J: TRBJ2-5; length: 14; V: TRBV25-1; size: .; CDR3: CASSEGNRQETQYF; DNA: TGTGCCAGCAGTGAGGGCAACAGACAAGAGACCCAGTACTTC
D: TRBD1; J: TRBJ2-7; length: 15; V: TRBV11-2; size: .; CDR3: CASSLIWTGGYEQYF; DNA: TGTGCCAGCAGCCTTATTTGGACAGGCGGATACGAGCAGTACTTC
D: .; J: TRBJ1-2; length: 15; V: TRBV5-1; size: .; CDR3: CASSLGVTRGDGYTF; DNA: TGCGCCAGCAGCTTGGGGGTGACAAGAGGGGATGGCTACACCTTC
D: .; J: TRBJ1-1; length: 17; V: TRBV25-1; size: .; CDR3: CASTETPPGRSTTEAFF; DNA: TGTGCCAGCACCGAAACCCCCCCGGGCAGGAGTACTACTGAAGCTTTCTTT